Listed below are T cell receptor beta chains from one sample, sequenced in a study of beta chain features in type 1 diabetes. TCRdb's copy holds only in-frame clones and misses some; the assay was immunoSEQ multiplex PCR. The sample includes about 620,000 clones, roughly 16% of them seen just once. Sequencing input: naive CD4+ T cells from blood. The receptors shown here come from a man aged 18 to 35 in good health. CDR3s include the opening cysteine and the closing phenylalanine or tryptophan. A D gene is named only where the DNA matches it firmly. A row's size may be missing; if present it is once, few, many or a size class.

DNA: TGTGCCAGCAGTCGCCGAAGTCTAGTGGCCGAGCAGTACTTC
CDR3: CASSRRSLVAEQYF
D: -
J: TRBJ2-7
V: TRBV6-6
size: few

DNA: TGTGCCAGCAGTTTGGCTGCGATATATGGCTACACCTTC
CDR3: CASSLAAIYGYTF
D: -
J: TRBJ1-2
V: TRBV28
size: -

DNA: TGCGCCAGCAGCGACTTACCTACTTCGGGCCCAACGGGAGAAAAACTGTTTTTT
CDR3: CASSDLPTSGPTGEKLFF
D: -
J: TRBJ1-4
V: TRBV4-3
size: -

DNA: TGTGCCAGCAGGGACAGGGGCACCTCTGGAAACACCATATATTTT
CDR3: CASRDRGTSGNTIYF
D: TRBD1
J: TRBJ1-3
V: TRBV6-5
size: -

DNA: TGTGCCAGCACTGGACAGGGGGCGACTGAAGCTTTCTTT
CDR3: CASTGQGATEAFF
D: TRBD1
J: TRBJ1-1
V: TRBV2
size: few

DNA: TGCGCCAGCACCCAGGGCAGGGTGGGTACTGAAGCTTTCTTT
CDR3: CASTQGRVGTEAFF
D: -
J: TRBJ1-1
V: TRBV5-1
size: -

DNA: TGTGCCAGCAGCTTATCACCACTGGCCCAACTACGGAGGTACAATGAGCAGTTCTTC
CDR3: CASSLSPLAQLRRYNEQFF
D: -
J: TRBJ2-1
V: TRBV7-9
size: -

DNA: TGTGCTAGTGGCTTGGCTAGGGGGGTCTATGGCTACACCTTC
CDR3: CASGLARGVYGYTF
D: -
J: TRBJ1-2
V: TRBV12-5
size: few

DNA: TGTGCCAGCAGTCTACAGTCCTCTGGGGCCAACGTCCTGACTTTC
CDR3: CASSLQSSGANVLTF
D: -
J: TRBJ2-6
V: TRBV28
size: -

DNA: TGTGCCAGCAGTTACTCGGCAGGGACAGGGGTAGGAGCTTTCTTT
CDR3: CASSYSAGTGVGAFF
D: TRBD1
J: TRBJ1-1
V: TRBV6-5
size: few

DNA: TGTGCCAGCAGGAAGCGGGGTGGATGGCAGTTCTTC
CDR3: CASRKRGGWQFF
D: TRBD2
J: TRBJ2-1
V: TRBV28
size: -

DNA: TGTGCCTGGAGTGTGAGTTCGTTACATCGGAACACTGAAGCTTTCTTT
CDR3: CAWSVSSLHRNTEAFF
D: -
J: TRBJ1-1
V: TRBV30
size: -

DNA: TGTGCCACCAGCTCCTTCTGGGGACTAGCGGGAGGTCGAACCGGGGAGCTGTTTTTT
CDR3: CATSSFWGLAGGRTGELFF
D: TRBD2
J: TRBJ2-2
V: TRBV15
size: -

DNA: TGTGCCAGCAGTGAAGGGGATGGATTCGGTAGGCCCCTCCACTTT
CDR3: CASSEGDGFGRPLHF
D: -
J: TRBJ1-6
V: TRBV6-1
size: -

DNA: TGCGCCAGCAGCTTGTCGGGTTCCTACTACGAGCAGTACTTC
CDR3: CASSLSGSYYEQYF
D: -
J: TRBJ2-7
V: TRBV5-1
size: -

DNA: TGTGCCAGCAGCGCGGGGACAGGAGCGTACAATGAGCAGTTCTTC
CDR3: CASSAGTGAYNEQFF
D: TRBD1
J: TRBJ2-1
V: TRBV7-9
size: few

DNA: TGTGCCAGCAGCTTAGCCAGGAACGAGCAGTACTTC
CDR3: CASSLARNEQYF
D: -
J: TRBJ2-7
V: TRBV11-2
size: few

DNA: TGCACCAGCAGCCCCTGGACTACGCGGGGGGGCCGGAATGAGCAGTTCTTC
CDR3: CTSSPWTTRGGRNEQFF
D: -
J: TRBJ2-1
V: TRBV1
size: few

DNA: TGTGCCAGCTCACCAGCGGAAGGGGGCACAGATACGCAGTATTTT
CDR3: CASSPAEGGTDTQYF
D: -
J: TRBJ2-3
V: TRBV18
size: -

DNA: TGTGCCAGCAGTCCGAACACAGGGGGAAGGGGCTACACCTTC
CDR3: CASSPNTGGRGYTF
D: TRBD1
J: TRBJ1-2
V: TRBV27
size: -

DNA: TGTGCCATCAGTGAGAGGAAGGGGCAAACTAATGAAAAACTGTTTTTT
CDR3: CAISERKGQTNEKLFF
D: -
J: TRBJ1-4
V: TRBV10-3
size: -

DNA: TGCGCCAGCAGCCAAGGACAGACCGACGGGGAGCTGTTTTTT
CDR3: CASSQGQTDGELFF
D: -
J: TRBJ2-2
V: TRBV4-1
size: few

DNA: TGTGCCAGCAGCTTCCCGGGACAGCCTCACCATGAGCAGTTCTTC
CDR3: CASSFPGQPHHEQFF
D: TRBD1
J: TRBJ2-1
V: TRBV5-6
size: few

DNA: TGTGCCAGCAGCGCTGGACAGGTCAGGAACACTGAAGCTTTCTTT
CDR3: CASSAGQVRNTEAFF
D: TRBD1
J: TRBJ1-1
V: TRBV5-4
size: few

DNA: TGCGCCAGCAGCCAAGAACTCAATCAGCCCCAGCATTTT
CDR3: CASSQELNQPQHF
D: -
J: TRBJ1-5
V: TRBV4-3
size: few

DNA: TGTGCCAGCAGCCCCGACACTATCCTCACCTACGAGCAGTACTTC
CDR3: CASSPDTILTYEQYF
D: -
J: TRBJ2-7
V: TRBV7-9
size: few

DNA: TGTGCCAGCAGTGAGGGAGGACAGGGGGGAGAGACCCAGTACTTC
CDR3: CASSEGGQGGETQYF
D: TRBD1
J: TRBJ2-5
V: TRBV25-1
size: -

DNA: TGTGCCAGCAGCATAGCCACGGGATTTGGTGAAAAACTGTTTTTT
CDR3: CASSIATGFGEKLFF
D: -
J: TRBJ1-4
V: TRBV7-2
size: -

DNA: TGTGCCAGCAGCTTCGGGACCCATGAAAAACTGTTTTTT
CDR3: CASSFGTHEKLFF
D: -
J: TRBJ1-4
V: TRBV7-2
size: few